Listed below are T cell receptor beta chains from one sample, sequenced in a study of graft-versus-host responses after intestinal transplantation. These TCRs are of unknown antigen specificity. The method was immunoSEQ multiplex PCR; TCRdb's version includes in-frame clones alone and lacks a portion of them. The data contain over 40,000 clones, 84% of them singletons. This sample comprised unstimulated CD4+ T cells sorted from spleen or lymph node cells, obtained before transplant. Every receptor here comes from a human donor who was the organ donor for an intestinal transplant. Both conserved end residues are part of each CDR3. D genes are given only for firm matches. Only part of the rows carry a size: once, few, many, or a class if the clone is expanded.

d_call: NA; j_call: TRBJ2-4; v_call: TRBV6-5; clone_size: NA; cdr3_nt: TGTGCCAGCAGATTCGGACAGTTCGAGGAAAACATTCAGTACTTC; cdr3_aa: CASRFGQFEENIQYF
d_call: NA; j_call: TRBJ2-1; v_call: TRBV10-2; clone_size: few; cdr3_nt: TGCGCCAGCAGTGAAGAGCTGGGGGCGGCCTACAATGAGCAGTTCTTC; cdr3_aa: CASSEELGAAYNEQFF
d_call: NA; j_call: TRBJ1-2; v_call: TRBV7-7; clone_size: NA; cdr3_nt: TGTGCCAGCAGCTTACCCGTCGCCAGGCCCTATGGCTACACCTTC; cdr3_aa: CASSLPVARPYGYTF
d_call: NA; j_call: TRBJ1-2; v_call: TRBV29-1; clone_size: NA; cdr3_nt: TGCAGCGTTGAAGTTGTGGGGGGCTGGGACTATGGCTACACCTTC; cdr3_aa: CSVEVVGGWDYGYTF
d_call: NA; j_call: TRBJ1-2; v_call: TRBV15; clone_size: NA; cdr3_nt: TGTGCCGCCTCCCGGGGGGGGACTACGGGCTATGGCTACACCTTC; cdr3_aa: CAASRGGTTGYGYTF
d_call: NA; j_call: TRBJ2-3; v_call: TRBV30; clone_size: once; cdr3_nt: TGTGCCTGGAGTGTGGAAAGCGGGAGCACAGATACGCAGTATTTT; cdr3_aa: CAWSVESGSTDTQYF
d_call: NA; j_call: TRBJ2-7; v_call: TRBV7-6; clone_size: NA; cdr3_nt: TGTGCCAGCAGCTTAGAGGTACAGGGTTACGAGCAGTACTTC; cdr3_aa: CASSLEVQGYEQYF
d_call: TRBD2; j_call: TRBJ2-3; v_call: TRBV10-1; clone_size: once; cdr3_nt: TGCGCCAGCAGCGAAGAACTAGCGGTCACAGATACGCAGTATTTT; cdr3_aa: CASSEELAVTDTQYF
d_call: NA; j_call: TRBJ1-5; v_call: TRBV6-6; clone_size: few; cdr3_nt: TGTGCCAGCAGTTACGAGTTTAGCAATCAGCCCCAGCATTTT; cdr3_aa: CASSYEFSNQPQHF
d_call: TRBD1; j_call: TRBJ1-3; v_call: TRBV5-1; clone_size: NA; cdr3_nt: TGCGCCAGCAGCTCTACAGGGGCTGGAAACACCATATATTTT; cdr3_aa: CASSSTGAGNTIYF
d_call: TRBD2; j_call: TRBJ2-7; v_call: TRBV5-1; clone_size: NA; cdr3_nt: TGCGCCAGCAGCTTGAGCGGGAGGGCCTACGAGCAGTACTTC; cdr3_aa: CASSLSGRAYEQYF
d_call: NA; j_call: TRBJ1-2; v_call: TRBV5-4; clone_size: NA; cdr3_nt: TGTGCCAGCAGCTTGCCCTTGGGGGGCTACACCTTC; cdr3_aa: CASSLPLGGYTF
d_call: NA; j_call: TRBJ2-3; v_call: TRBV7-9; clone_size: NA; cdr3_nt: TGTGCCAGCAGCTTAGACCACCATACGCAGTATTTT; cdr3_aa: CASSLDHHTQYF
d_call: NA; j_call: TRBJ1-5; v_call: TRBV4-3; clone_size: NA; cdr3_nt: TGCGCCAGCAGCCACCTAGGACGGAAAAATCAGCCCCAGCATTTT; cdr3_aa: CASSHLGRKNQPQHF
d_call: TRBD1; j_call: TRBJ2-3; v_call: TRBV2; clone_size: NA; cdr3_nt: TGTGCCAGTAACAGGGGGAGCACAGATACGCAGTATTTT; cdr3_aa: CASNRGSTDTQYF
d_call: NA; j_call: TRBJ1-4; v_call: TRBV28; clone_size: NA; cdr3_nt: TGTGCCAGCAGCAAGGGGGGGGGCACTGAAAAACTGTTTTTT; cdr3_aa: CASSKGGGTEKLFF
d_call: NA; j_call: TRBJ2-1; v_call: TRBV5-1; clone_size: NA; cdr3_nt: TGCGCCAGCAGCCGAACAGTCACTACCTCCTACAATGAGCAGTTCTTC; cdr3_aa: CASSRTVTTSYNEQFF